Presented here are 20 T cell receptor beta chains from one specimen sequenced in a study of shared clonotypes between healthy human individuals. The assay was immunoSEQ multiplex PCR, and TCRdb's table has in-frame clones only and misses some. The sample records approximately 1.4 million clones, around 98% being singletons. The sequenced sample consisted of naive CD4+ T cells sorted from blood. Described subset: CD45RA+ positively selected. The receptor set was obtained from a man aged 25-40 years in good health.

The V gene is TRBV5-1, the J gene TRBJ2-3, with 14 bases matching TRBD2. CDR1 and CDR2 from the germline V gene are SGHRS and YFSETQ. The V and J ends lost 6 bases and 4 bases, in that order; junction bases with no gene match: 7. The CDR3 runs 16 residues. CDR3 region: CASKSGTSGRSDTQYF. The DNA for the CDR3 is TGCGCCAGCAAATCCGGGACTAGCGGGAGATCAGATACGCAGTATTTT.

CDR3 loop: CASSSYHEQFF. For the CDR3, the DNA is TGTGCCAGCAGTTCATACCATGAGCAGTTCTTC. The J gene is TRBJ2-1, the V gene TRBV6-6, with D unresolved. V was cut by 4 bases and J by 8 bases, with 6 bases left in between. The CDR3 spans 11 residues. CDR1 and CDR2 from the germline V gene are MNHNY and SVGAGI (reference sequence).

CDR3 nucleotide sequence: TGTGCCAGCAGCCCGGGACTAGCGGGATTAGATCGAGAGACCCAGTACTTC. This translates into CASSPGLAGLDRETQYF. The genes are TRBV28 and TRBJ2-5; the match to TRBD2 covers 13 bases. After removal of 6 bases from V and 4 bases from J, the junction contained 11 bases not matched to a gene. There are 17 residues in the CDR3. CDR1 and CDR2 (germline): MDHEN, SYDVKM. The whole variable domain, filled in from reference TRBV28 and TRBJ2-5, reads DVKVTQSSRYLVKRTGEKVFLECVQDMDHENMFWYRQDPGLGLRLIYFSYDVKMKEKGDIPEGYSVSREKKERFSLILESASTNQTSMYLCASSPGLAGLDRETQYFGPGTRLLVL.

The V and J genes are TRBV7-9 and TRBJ1-2, with D perhaps TRBD1 (5 bases). Germline V lookup: CDR1 SEHNR, CDR2 FQNEAQ (reference sequence). Trimming removed 4 bases at V and 0 bases at J, with 15 bases between. CDR3 size: 16 residues. CDR3 loop: CASSSGPGLPNYGYTF. The CDR3 coding sequence is TGTGCCAGCAGCTCCGGACCGGGACTCCCTAACTATGGCTACACCTTC.

The genes are TRBV7-8 and TRBJ2-7; maybe TRBD1 (6 bases). The germline gives CDR1 SGHVS, CDR2 FQNEAQ. The CDR3 spans 14 residues. V was shortened by 1 base and J by 4 bases, with 11 bases between the two germline ends. The CDR3 DNA sequence: TGTGCCAGCAGCTTAGGTAGGACAGCATACGAGCAGTACTTC. Protein product: CASSLGRTAYEQYF. Filled out from reference TRBV7-8 and TRBJ2-7, the complete variable domain reads GAGVSQSPRYKVAKRGQDVALRCDPISGHVSLFWYQQALGQGPEFLTYFQNEAQLDKSGLPSDRFFAERPEGSVSTLKIQRTQQEDSAVYLCASSLGRTAYEQYFGPGTRLTVT.

This chain connects TRBV29-1 to TRBJ1-2; 9 bases align to TRBD1. With 7 bases clipped from V and 0 bases from J, the junction kept 12 bases outside the gene matches. The germline V gene encodes CDR1 SQVTM and CDR2 ANQGSEA. This CDR3 region has 16 residues. CDR3 protein: CSALDRGNRANYGYTF. The CDR3 DNA reads as TGCAGCGCCCTGGACAGGGGAAATCGGGCTAACTATGGCTACACCTTC. Based on the CDR3 plus reference TRBV29-1 and TRBJ1-2, the full variable domain is SAVISQKPSRDICQRGTSLTIQCQVDSQVTMMFWYRQQPGQSLTLIATANQGSEATYESGFVIDKFPISRPNLTFSTLTVSNMSPEDSSIYLCSALDRGNRANYGYTFGSGTRLTVV.

This clone was picked up one time. The chain joins TRBV7-6 to TRBJ1-1, with D hard to call. The CDR3 is made up of 13 amino acids. Trimming shortened V by 5 bases and J by 0 bases, and 7 bases separated the two germline ends. Per germline, CDR1 SGHVS and CDR2 FNYEAQ. CDR3: CASSRLMNTEAFF. The CDR3 nucleotides read TGTGCCAGCAGCCGCCTAATGAACACTGAAGCTTTCTTT.

The chain uses TRBV15 and TRBJ2-7, with no clear D. Germline V lookup: CDR1 LNHNV, CDR2 YYDKDF (reference sequence). CDR3 size: 12 residues. The V gene lost 6 bases and the J gene lost 5 bases, with 11 bases spanning the gap. CDR3 DNA: TGTGCCACCAGAGGCCAGCACCACGAGCAGTACTTC. This gives the protein CATRGQHHEQYF.

The gene calls are TRBV9 and TRBJ2-1, with D unresolved. This CDR3 region has 15 residues. V lost 3 bases, J lost 5 bases, and 15 bases lay in between. The germline V gene has CDR1 SGDLS and CDR2 YYNGEE. CDR3 sequence: CASSGDILPHNEQFF. The CDR3 DNA follows: TGTGCCAGCAGCGGTGACATTTTACCCCACAATGAGCAGTTCTTC.

The rearrangement uses TRBV9 and TRBJ2-5; D not resolved. Germline V gene data show CDR1 as SGDLS and CDR2 as YYNGEE. V was pared by 3 bases and J by 4 bases, with 7 bases between. The CDR3 is 12 residues long. Written as DNA, the CDR3 is TGTGCCAGCAGCGGAGTCCGAGAGACCCAGTACTTC. This sequence encodes CASSGVRETQYF.

This chain links TRBV2 with TRBJ2-2, with D possibly TRBD2 on 7 matching bases. CDR1 and CDR2 from the germline V gene are SNHLY and FYNNEI. V lost 8 bases to trimming and J lost 5 bases, with 21 bases between them. CDR3 length: 16 amino acids. CDR3 sequence: CASQNGGAGNTGELFF. In DNA, the CDR3 is TGTGCCAGCCAGAATGGGGGGGCAGGGAATACCGGGGAGCTGTTTTTT.

The chain employs TRBV19 and TRBJ2-3; 12 bases match TRBD2. This CDR3 comprises 16 residues. Germline-derived CDR1 and CDR2 are LNHDA and SQIVND (reference sequence). The J segment lost 2 bases and the V segment lost 4 bases, leaving 4 bases of the junction unmatched. CDR3 protein: CASSTRLAGDTDTQYF. DNA of the CDR3: TGTGCCAGTAGTACACGACTAGCGGGGGACACAGATACGCAGTATTTT.

The genes are TRBV11-2 and TRBJ1-3, with 8 bases matching TRBD1. V lost 5 bases, J lost 0 bases, and 9 bases stayed unmatched. The germline gives CDR1 SGHAT, CDR2 FQNNGV. The CDR3 runs 17 residues. The CDR3 protein is CASSLRTGTFSGNTIYF. In nucleotides, the CDR3 is TGTGCCAGCAGCCTCAGGACAGGGACTTTCTCTGGAAACACCATATATTTT. Full variable domain (rest looked up from reference TRBV11-2 and TRBJ1-3): EAGVAQSPRYKIIEKRQSVAFWCNPISGHATLYWYQQILGQGPKLLIQFQNNGVVDDSQLPKDRFSAERLKGVDSTLKIQPAKLEDSAVYLCASSLRTGTFSGNTIYFGEGSWLTVV.

This clone was counted a single time. The V and J genes are TRBV5-8 and TRBJ1-5; 8 bases match TRBD1. This CDR3 is built from 13 residues. Germline lookup yields CDR1 SGHTS and CDR2 YDEGEE. Trimming cost V 4 bases and J 9 bases; bases outside gene matches: 6. The chain's CDR3 is CASSGGTGRPQHF. Here the CDR3 DNA reads TGTGCCAGCAGCGGCGGGACAGGCAGGCCCCAGCATTTT.

The chain carries TRBV19 and TRBJ1-5; 7 bases fit TRBD1. V lost 6 bases, J lost 2 bases, and 10 bases stayed unmatched. This CDR3 is 16 amino acids long. In germline, CDR1 is LNHDA, CDR2 SQIVND (reference sequence). CDR3 amino acids: CASSMTGRGGNQPQHF. The CDR3 region has the DNA TGTGCCAGTAGCATGACAGGGCGGGGAGGCAATCAGCCCCAGCATTTT.

The chain is built from TRBV12-5 and TRBJ2-3; TRBD2 is a possible D gene (7 bases). The CDR3 covers 22 residues. Per the germline V gene, CDR1 is LGHNT and CDR2 is FRNRAP. The germline V and J ends were trimmed by 0 bases and 4 bases, with 32 bases remaining between them. CDR3 bases: TGTGCTAGTGGTTTGGTACCCTCTGAGACACCCCCCGGGGGGCGGCCCCCAGATACGCAGTATTTT. Translation: CASGLVPSETPPGGRPPDTQYF.

The chain couples TRBV18 to TRBJ2-5; possible D gene TRBD2, 5 bases. The V and J ends lost 1 base and 1 base respectively, with 13 bases between them. This CDR3 spans 16 amino acids. In germline, CDR1 is KGHSH, CDR2 LQKENI. The CDR3 loop reads CASSPLEGWSQETQYF. In DNA, the CDR3 is TGTGCCAGCTCACCACTTGAGGGTTGGAGCCAAGAGACCCAGTACTTC.

The chain is built from TRBV11-2 and TRBJ2-7; tentative D call: TRBD2 (5 bases). V was cut by 5 bases and J by 6 bases, with 14 bases left in between. The CDR3 is 13 residues long. In germline, CDR1 is SGHAT, CDR2 FQNNGV. The chain's CDR3 is CASSPLFGSEQYF. The CDR3 DNA follows: TGTGCCAGCAGCCCACTCTTTGGGAGCGAGCAGTACTTC.

In this sample, this clone turned up once. V and J are TRBV25-1 and TRBJ2-2; D gene unclear. V shed 3 bases and J shed 2 bases, with 7 bases lying between them. Per the germline V gene, CDR1 is MGHDK and CDR2 is SYGVNS. CDR3 length: 14 amino acids. The DNA for the CDR3 is TGTGCCAGCAGTGATATTCCCAACACCGGGGAGCTGTTTTTT. Its translation: CASSDIPNTGELFF.

V gene TRBV5-6 combines with J gene TRBJ2-7; 11 bases fit TRBD1. CDR1 SGHDT and CDR2 YYEEEE come from the germline V gene. The CDR3 is made up of 13 amino acids. Trimming at V came to 5 bases and at J to 6 bases, leaving 4 bases not matched to a gene. The CDR3 protein is CASSRGTGGEQYF. In nucleotides, the CDR3 is TGTGCCAGCAGTAGAGGGACAGGGGGCGAGCAGTACTTC. The entire variable domain, with the rest obtained from reference TRBV5-6 and TRBJ2-7, is as follows: DAGVTQSPTHLIKTRGQQVTLRCSPKSGHDTVSWYQQALGQGPQFIFQYYEEEERQRGNFPDRFSGHQFPNYSSELNVNALLLGDSALYLCASSRGTGGEQYFGPGTRLTVT.